This is a list of T cell receptor beta chains from one sample in a study of identical twins. Via MiXCR, TCRdb re-called the 5' RACE reads, giving one row per CDR3 protein. The repertoire holds hundreds of thousands of distinct CDR3 sequences, with less than 10% as singletons. These data were likewise used in another study, on yellow fever vaccine responses in identical twins.

The specimen was PBMCs. The receptor source for this set is a woman aged 18-30 years in good health. The CDR3 runs from the conserved cysteine through the conserved F or W. Clone size is not always given. Where it is, it says once, few, many or a class for expanded clones.

CDR3aa	j_gene	v_gene	abundance
CASSQDGWGLKLFF	TRBJ1-4	TRBV4-3	few
CASRREGAGHGYTF	TRBJ1-2	TRBV28	.
CASKVTGRDTEAFF	TRBJ1-1	TRBV12-3/TRBV12-4	.
CASSAWDSRLTEAFF	TRBJ1-1	TRBV9	.
CASSLSQGKGEQYF	TRBJ2-7	TRBV5-1	few
CASSYSGQEYEAFF	TRBJ1-1	TRBV6-5	.
CASSSGQISGYTF	TRBJ1-2	TRBV27	.
CASSQGEGQQQYF	TRBJ2-7	TRBV3-1	few
CASSWGLGANEQFF	TRBJ2-1	TRBV4-1	few
CASSRGTGGYNEQFF	TRBJ2-1	TRBV6-5	many
CASSYSAGPHTDTQYF	TRBJ2-3	TRBV6-2/TRBV6-3	few
CASSRFDTHSYNEQFF	TRBJ2-1	TRBV5-1	many
CASSLGRTGRGQETQYF	TRBJ2-5	TRBV11-2	many
CATSDFGRAPKETQYF	TRBJ2-5	TRBV24-1	few
CASSPEVTNNEQFF	TRBJ2-1	TRBV16	.
CSAVPAAQETQYF	TRBJ2-5	TRBV29-1	many
CASSLLWDKGRTGKNEQFF	TRBJ2-1	TRBV11-2	.
CASSQPRGPEKLFF	TRBJ1-4	TRBV4-2	many
CASSPSTDYYGYTF	TRBJ1-2	TRBV5-5	few
CSGLAGANTQYF	TRBJ2-3	TRBV29-1	.
CSASRAGGYNEQFF	TRBJ2-1	TRBV20-1	many
CASSFVRGRSEQYF	TRBJ2-7	TRBV27	.
CASKRELGTGELFF	TRBJ2-2	TRBV6-1	many
CASSLAEGYYEQYF	TRBJ2-7	TRBV12-3/TRBV12-4	many
CASSLDRAATGELFF	TRBJ2-2	TRBV7-9	once
CASSLGGTSNTGELFF	TRBJ2-2	TRBV7-2	.
CASSLTVGLAKNIQYF	TRBJ2-4	TRBV5-5	many
CASSRWPQETQYF	TRBJ2-5	TRBV12-3/TRBV12-4	.
CSARPYTEPDYEQYF	TRBJ2-7	TRBV20-1	.
CASSLETWGEQYF	TRBJ2-7	TRBV11-2	.
CASSVEGGGGMWETQYF	TRBJ2-5	TRBV9	few